The clone carrying this TCR beta chain was seen a few times. Its antigen is as yet unknown. Via the markers CD45RO/CCR7/CD25/CD127/CD95/CD27, stem cell-like memory, regulatory, central memory and naive CD4+ cells were sorted. This specimen comes from a study of beta chain features in type 1 diabetes. Study context: Sorted cells from all samples, numbering approximately 110,000,000, were examined.

Whole-study findings and limits: Among type 1 diabetes patients, VDJ junctions had fewer insertions and more deletions. Across all four CD4+ subsets, people with type 1 diabetes showed modestly shorter TCRB CDR3s.

The CDR3 totals 17 residues. V trimming: 6 bases; J trimming: 2 bases; junction bases outside the gene matches: 15. The germline CDR1 and CDR2 sequences are SGHAT and FQNNGV. Expressed TCRB transcripts were sequenced after all isolated RNA was converted to cDNA. An average of about 3.57 million reads was obtained for naive, central memory and regulatory T cell samples. Assay: immunoSEQ multiplex PCR; the TCRdb copy retains only in-frame clones and omits some. The sample includes roughly 140,000 clones, around 10% of them seen just once. This sequence originates from a man under 40 with type 1 diabetes. The rearrangement links TRBV11-2 to TRBJ1-2; TRBD1 matches at 7 bases. The sequenced sample was central memory CD4+ T cells from blood. The CDR3 DNA reads TGTGCCAGCAGTTCGCAAGGGAGTACAGGGGCCAACTATGGCTACACCTTC. Residues: CASSSQGSTGANYGYTF. Supplemented by reference TRBV11-2 and TRBJ1-2, the full variable domain reads EAGVAQSPRYKIIEKRQSVAFWCNPISGHATLYWYQQILGQGPKLLIQFQNNGVVDDSQLPKDRFSAERLKGVDSTLKIQPAKLEDSAVYLCASSSQGSTGANYGYTFGSGTRLTVV.